This entry features one T cell receptor (beta chain) sequence. Its antigen remains unidentified. Nothing much larger sits one base from this clone, and base qualities are not available. The junction shows trimming of 2 bases on V and 7 bases on J, plus 12 bases between the germline ends. CDR1 and CDR2 are drawn from the germline V gene: MNHEY, SVGAGI. The CDR3 measures 14 amino acids from cysteine to phenylalanine. The retained sequence is limited to the CDR3, 42 bases, with the frame set at the first base. This specimen comes from a study of cytomegalovirus exposure and HLA in healthy donors (dated by TCRdb to 2015 to 2018). Background for the entire study: An earlier analysis of about 560 of the donors reported about 300 Gb of sequence data and 117 million unique TCR beta sequences obtained from about 170 million T cells. An earlier analysis of more than 450 of the donors used high-throughput TCR beta sequencing to judge whether each TCR beta V gene segment behaved as functional or pseudogenic. HLA typing included class I and class II loci at four-digit resolution. Every discovery cohort repertoire had been produced on one sequencing platform. Donor age, sex, ethnicity and CMV serostatus were compiled together with the repertoire data. A later genetic analysis took genome-wide SNP genotypes for about 60% of the roughly 670 donors and used that subset as a discovery cohort. The study was designed to test whether signatures of past pathogen exposure could be identified by cataloging public T cell receptors. Roughly 300 gigabases of sequencing data and roughly 80 million unique TCR sequences made up an early release that covered several hundred HLA-typed donors. Typing coverage varied by locus: roughly 629-640 donors for A, B, C, DRB1 and DQB1; roughly 510 for DQA1; 606 for DPA1; roughly 450 for DPB1. In the later analysis, no new phenotypic data were used to find candidate immune exposures; instead, reliance was placed on TCR beta sequences and their occurrence across donors. A later analysis re-analyzed previously published TCR beta repertoires from roughly 600 donors and added high-resolution HLA genotyping to study TCR occurrence patterns. Roughly 5 DR-DQ haplotypes were handled as single units for association and clustering, since linkage in the cohort was strong. Among roughly 370 genotyped donors of the cohort, an average of 235,054 unique TCR beta nucleotide sequences were sequenced per donor, roughly 18% of them non-productive. Of the approximately 400 genotyped donors, around 81% fell in the genetic ancestry cluster associated with self-reported Caucasian donors. High-throughput TCR immunosequencing, statistical association of individual TCRs with disease status, and machine learning were combined to predict cytomegalovirus infection status. The T cell repertoires of some 670 subjects were profiled by immunosequencing and related to cytomegalovirus serostatus. Along with the approximately 650-subject first cohort, a separate validation cohort of roughly 110 different subjects was used. Findings and caveats that apply to the study as a whole: In a later genetic analysis, fewer N-insertions in productive TCRs were reported among donors in an Asian-associated ancestry cluster than the 666-donor mean. V-gene and J-gene trimming of TCR beta chains was associated with a missense DCLRE1C variant in a later genetic analysis, and the association was replicated in an independent cohort. A group of highly shared sequence variants was considered likely to be a technical artifact of the sequencing pipeline. Because counts were too low, 15 or so rarely observed V segments, including chromosome 9 orphons, were excluded from the earlier analysis of about 500 of the donors. In an earlier analysis of 587 of the donors, most TCR beta V segments appeared in productive rearrangements about 90% or about 30% of the time, broadly matching IMGT annotations. In vitro tests confirmed that a few of the cytomegalovirus-associated TCR beta chains recognize cytomegalovirus antigens. At a false discovery rate of 0.05, a later analysis linked fewer than 20,000 TCR beta sequences to specific HLA alleles. When HLA alleles, especially DR and DQ, strongly co-occurred, TCR associations were difficult to assign to individual alleles. Presence/absence analyses assumed roughly uniform sequencing depth across donors, an assumption that may not hold. In the study, some 160 TCR beta chains were listed as associated with cytomegalovirus. Compared with equally common non-associated chains, HLA-associated TCR beta chains in a later analysis were more clonally expanded and had lower generation probabilities. It was suggested by the authors that the approach could potentially be generalized to other disease states and immunological phenotypes. HLA typing was unavailable for some donors at each locus, so association tests used only the typed subset. Some IMGT-functional V segments, including TRBV6-2 and TRBV6-3, could not be told apart with the 87-base-pair reads, so those segments were excluded. In a later analysis, most CMV-associated TCR beta chains were found to appear HLA-restricted, with HLA associations seemingly driven largely by CMV exposure. According to a later analysis, parvovirus B19, influenza, CMV and Epstein-Barr virus appeared linked to several top co-occurrence clusters. The classifier was reported to diagnose cytomegalovirus status with high specificity and sensitivity in both the original cohort and the validation cohort. Across donors, most TCR sequences were observed very rarely, whereas some public TCRs were present in many individuals. Immune exposure information for the cohort was limited to CMV serostatus. Only TCR beta chains were sequenced in this cohort, and the absence of alpha or paired-chain data limited detectable features. Correlated functional status among segregating V segments might be attributable to linkage disequilibrium, but an unknown experimental factor could not be ruled out. In a later analysis, the rate of TCR association differed among HLA loci, with DRB1 alleles having the most associated TCRs and HLA-C alleles having the fewest. A further reported finding was that TCR beta sequences accurately predicted the HLA-A and HLA-B alleles for most subjects in the first cohort.

The cohort consisted of 600 or so healthy bone marrow donors. All cohort members were sampled while nominally healthy, although unrecorded immune exposures were likely present. The donor was CMV seronegative and was included in the group of a few hundred seronegative cohort members. A peripheral blood sample was provided by each donor, and peripheral blood mononuclear cells were used for TCR beta sequencing. Genomic DNA extraction from the blood cell samples was performed with the Qiagen DNeasy Blood Extraction Kit. Preparation of the library involved the immunoSEQ multiplex PCR assay. For the multiplex PCR, a mixture combining 60 forward primers for TCR Vbeta segments and 13 reverse primers for TCR Jbeta segments was used. A multiplex PCR assay on genomic DNA amplified the CDR3 region of rearranged TCR beta genes. The Illumina HiSeq System was used to sequence the amplified TCR beta libraries as 87-base-pair reads. In the original analysis: Across the 640 or so repertoires, a later analysis counted tens of millions of unique TCR beta chains, about 10 million of which were shared by at least two donors. Raw reads were error-corrected and collapsed into unique sequences with a nearest-neighbor algorithm that merged closely related sequences to remove PCR and sequencing errors. V, D and J gene segments were assigned by aligning CDR3 sequences to IMGT reference sequences. For a sequence to be retained, a match of at least six nucleotides was required to both a V gene segment and a J gene segment. Rearrangements were called productive when the CDR3 lacked stop codons and stayed in frame with V and J; all others were non-productive. CDR3 was defined according to IMGT convention as the region running from the second conserved V-encoded cysteine to the conserved J-encoded phenylalanine. The earlier analysis of about 640 of the donors excluded any sequence lacking an unambiguous match to a single V gene segment. In an earlier analysis of around 590 of the donors, a V segment was called functional when productive rearrangements were above 56.7%, and segregating when the standard deviation between donors exceeded 5%. A statistical classification framework was built to diagnose cytomegalovirus status from the catalog of TCR beta chain sequences. In a later analysis, V and J genes were assigned by comparing TCR nucleotide sequences against IMGT/GENE-DB human TR gene sequences. A later analysis assigned CDR3 sequences and most-parsimonious VDJ recombination scenarios with the TCRdist pipeline. In a later analysis, every TCR beta chain was defined by the combination of its CDR3 amino acid sequence and its V-gene family, and reads without a unique V-gene family were dropped. A later analysis removed roughly 590 highly shared, low-generation-probability nucleotide sequences to deal with suspected cross-contamination and a sequencing artifact. For each public chain, a later analysis derived a clonal expansion index from normalized ranks of inferred template counts within each repertoire. Generation probabilities in a later analysis came from a VDJ recombination model fitted to out-of-frame rearrangements, and those results were checked against IGoR. Hypergeometric tests were used in a later analysis to score TCR-TCR, TCR-HLA and TCR-CMV co-occurrence, with a repertoire-size bias correction applied to the TCR pairs. A later analysis estimated false discovery rates by permuting HLA or CMV assignments 20 times. A later analysis grouped co-occurring TCRs with DBSCAN, adding TCRdist sequence similarity when clustering within HLA-allele-positive subsets. Repertoires with fewer than 30,000 or more than 120,000 public chains were left out of co-occurrence clustering, as were about 5 repertoires with anomalous nucleotide sharing. TCRdb took over this immuneACCESS table, retaining in-frame rearrangements with V and J assigned. Such tables are incomplete; in checked studies, under half of the missing clones stem from an unresolved V gene, and the remainder is unexplained. The V and J calls and the clone size are those of that table, but D and trimming were determined from the DNA. In all, the sample holds 150,000 to 200,000 clones, and more than 70% of those were seen once. The ten largest clonotypes hold 1.5% of the sample.

The chain uses TRBV6-5 and TRBJ2-1; the D segment could be TRBD2, given 6 matching bases. The origin of this receptor is a girl aged 10 to 17 in good health and CMV-seronegative. Sequenced material: PBMCs. The CDR3: CASSYGGSGNEQFF. The DNA sequence is TGTGCCAGCAGTTACGGAGGGTCGGGGAATGAGCAGTTCTTC.